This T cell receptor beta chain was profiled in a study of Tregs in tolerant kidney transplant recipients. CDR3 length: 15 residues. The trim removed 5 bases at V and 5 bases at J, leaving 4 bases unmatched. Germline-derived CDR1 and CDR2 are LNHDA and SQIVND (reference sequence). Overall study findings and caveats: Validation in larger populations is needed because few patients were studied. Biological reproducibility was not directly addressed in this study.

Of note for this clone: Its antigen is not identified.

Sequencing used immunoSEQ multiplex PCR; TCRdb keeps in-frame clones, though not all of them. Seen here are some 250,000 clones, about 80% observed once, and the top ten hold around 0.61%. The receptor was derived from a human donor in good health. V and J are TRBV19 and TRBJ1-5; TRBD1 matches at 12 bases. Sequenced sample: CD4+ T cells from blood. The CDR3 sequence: CASSGGTGGHQPQHF. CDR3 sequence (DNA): TGTGCCAGTAGTGGCGGGACAGGGGGCCATCAGCCCCAGCATTTT. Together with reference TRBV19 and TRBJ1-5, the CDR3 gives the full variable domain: DGGITQSPKYLFRKEGQNVTLSCEQNLNHDAMYWYRQDPGQGLRLIYYSQIVNDFQKGDIAEGYSVSREKKESFPLTVTSAQKNPTAFYLCASSGGTGGHQPQHFGDGTRLSIL.